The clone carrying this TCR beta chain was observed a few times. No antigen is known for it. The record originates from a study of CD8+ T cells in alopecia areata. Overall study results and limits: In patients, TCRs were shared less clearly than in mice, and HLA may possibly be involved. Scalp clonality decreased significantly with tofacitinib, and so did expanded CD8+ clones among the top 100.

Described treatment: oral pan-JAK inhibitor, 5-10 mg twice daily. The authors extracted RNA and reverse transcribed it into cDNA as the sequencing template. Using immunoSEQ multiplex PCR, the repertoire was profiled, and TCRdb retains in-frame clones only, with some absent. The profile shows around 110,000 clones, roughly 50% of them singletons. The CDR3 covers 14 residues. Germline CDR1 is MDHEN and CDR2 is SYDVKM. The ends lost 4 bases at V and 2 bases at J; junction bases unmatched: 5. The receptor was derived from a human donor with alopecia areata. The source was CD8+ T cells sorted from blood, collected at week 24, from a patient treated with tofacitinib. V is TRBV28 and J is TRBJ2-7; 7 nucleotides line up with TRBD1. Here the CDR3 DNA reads TGTGCCAGCAGTTCGACAGGGACGGCCTACGAGCAGTACTTC. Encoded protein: CASSSTGTAYEQYF.